A single sample is the source of the 9 T cell receptor beta chains below, sequenced in a study of blood T cell repertoires in COVID-19. TCRdb keeps only in-frame clones here, not all; method: immunoSEQ multiplex PCR. The table records over 120,000 clones, about 89% of them present only once. Sequenced: peripheral blood. The origin of the receptors is a man over 45 who had recovered from COVID-19.

This chain joins TRBV9 and TRBJ2-5; 12 bases are a match to TRBD2. Unmatched junction bases numbered 10, after V lost 4 bases and J lost 3 bases. The germline CDR1 and CDR2 sequences are SGDLS and YYNGEE. The CDR3 is 17 amino acids. The CDR3 loop is CASSHGLAGYGEETQYF. CDR3 sequence (DNA): TGTGCCAGCAGCCATGGACTAGCGGGATACGGAGAAGAGACCCAGTACTTC.

The V and J genes are TRBV9 and TRBJ1-5; 12 bases align to TRBD1. The CDR3 is made up of 17 amino acids. V lost 3 bases and J lost 4; bases outside the gene matches: 8. Germline lookup yields CDR1 SGDLS and CDR2 YYNGEE. CDR3 bases: TGTGCCAGCAGCGGGGGACAGGGGGCCACGGGGAATCAGCCCCAGCATTTT. Encoded protein: CASSGGQGATGNQPQHF.

The V gene is TRBV7-2, the J gene TRBJ2-7; TRBD2 aligns across 9 bases. The CDR3 totals 16 residues. V lost 5 bases and J lost 6; bases outside the gene matches: 14. The V gene's germline CDR1 is SGHTA and CDR2 FQGNSA. The CDR3 loop reads CASSPNGLALMSEQYF. In nucleotides, the CDR3 is TGTGCCAGCAGCCCAAACGGACTAGCGTTGATGAGCGAGCAGTACTTC.

The CDR3 region has the DNA TGCGCCAGCAGCCAAAAACGGGTGACTGAAGCTTTCTTT. It encodes CASSQKRVTEAFF. The chain couples TRBV4-1 to TRBJ1-1; D remains ambiguous. The length of the CDR3 is 13 residues. V gave up 2 bases and J gave up 5 bases, with 9 bases separating them. Germline V gene data show CDR1 as MGHRA and CDR2 as YSYEKL.

The chain couples TRBV5-1 to TRBJ1-1; unclear D gene. V lost 2 bases and J lost 0, with 5 bases in between. The length of the CDR3 is 13 residues. Germline V gene data show CDR1 as SGHRS and CDR2 as YFSETQ. CDR3: CASSLEMNTEAFF. DNA for the CDR3: TGCGCCAGCAGCTTAGAGATGAACACTGAAGCTTTCTTT.

The V call is TRBV7-2, the J call TRBJ2-1; D possibly corresponds to TRBD2 (6 bases). Germline V CDR1 and CDR2: SGHTA, FQGNSA. Trimming took off 0 bases at V and 2 bases at J, with 14 bases between the two ends. The CDR3 spans 17 residues. CDR3 residues: CASSLAGRRGTYNEQFF. CDR3 DNA: TGTGCCAGCAGCTTAGCGGGGCGGCGGGGAACCTACAATGAGCAGTTCTTC.

The rearrangement joins TRBV13 to TRBJ2-1, with 9 bases identical to TRBD2. Germline V gene data show CDR1 as PRHDT and CDR2 as FYEKMQ (reference sequence). The CDR3 loop spans 16 amino acids. With V trimmed by 4 bases and J by 6 bases, 10 bases remained unmatched. CDR3 region: CASSSEGSTSGNEQFF. The CDR3, as DNA: TGTGCCAGCAGCTCAGAGGGGTCGACTAGCGGCAATGAGCAGTTCTTC.

This chain uses TRBV10-3 with TRBJ1-1, with 9 bases lining up with TRBD1. The CDR3 is made up of 13 amino acids. Germline V CDR1 and CDR2: ENHRY, SYGVKD. The V and J ends lost 11 bases and 1 base, in that order; junction bases with no gene match: 5. The CDR3 region is CALRDRANTEAFF. The CDR3 bases are TGTGCCCTACGGGACAGGGCGAACACTGAAGCTTTCTTT.

J is TRBJ1-2 and V is TRBV14; TRBD1 aligns across 8 bases. This CDR3 contains 14 residues. The V segment lost 3 bases and the J segment 8 bases; nucleotides outside the gene matches: 8. In germline, CDR1 is SGHDN, CDR2 FVKESK. CDR3 in DNA: TGTGCCAGCAGCCATCCCGACAGGGGACGGGGCTACACCTTC. Translating it yields CASSHPDRGRGYTF.